The 22 T cell receptor beta chains below were found in one sample sequenced in a study of read filtering for tumor transcriptome and immune sequencing. Molecular barcoded adaptors covering alpha/delta and beta/gamma chains were used on 400 ng RNA. MiXCR, applied by TCRdb to the reads, yields one record per CDR3 protein. The sample lists some 22,000 distinct CDR3 sequences, roughly 15% occurring once. Sequenced sample: a population of CD138-negative cells sorted from bone marrow. The receptors were gathered from a donor aged 40 or over with multiple myeloma.

In this sample, this clonotype turned up many times. The rearrangement links TRBV3-1 to TRBJ2-7, with 7 bases that match TRBD2. Germline V gene data show CDR1 as LGHDT and CDR2 as YNNKEL (reference sequence). Losses at the gene ends were 1 base for V and 4 bases for J; bases not matched to a gene: 10. CDR3 length: 16 amino acids. In DNA, the CDR3 is TGTGCCAGCAGCCAAGTCGGGAGAGGAGCGGGGTACGAGCAGTACTTC. Translation gives CASSQVGRGAGYEQYF.

This clonotype was seen at least ten times. The chain joins TRBV29-1 to TRBJ2-7, with 9 nucleotides matching TRBD2. This CDR3 is built from 13 residues. CDR1 SQVTM and CDR2 ANQGSEA come from the germline V gene. The V segment lost 1 base and the J segment 7 bases; nucleotides outside the gene matches: 5. The CDR3 coding sequence is TGCAGCGTTGAAGTAGCGGGGGACGTAGAGCAGTACTTC. Translating gives CSVEVAGDVEQYF.

This rearrangement joins TRBV5-1 to TRBJ1-3, with a tentative D call TRBD1 (5 bases). The CDR3 runs to 14 residues. Trimming removed 4 bases at V and 0 bases at J, with 8 bases between. Germline CDR1 SGHRS, CDR2 YFSETQ. CDR3 sequence: CASSTTASGNTIYF. CDR3 nucleotide sequence: TGCGCCAGCAGCACGACAGCCTCTGGAAACACCATATATTTT.

This clonotype was recorded many times. This rearrangement joins TRBV20-1 to TRBJ2-1; 7 bases are shared with TRBD1. Trimming removed 6 bases from V and 3 bases from J; junction bases left unmatched: 8. In germline, CDR1 is DFQATT, CDR2 SNEGSKA (reference sequence). The CDR3 has 14 residues. CDR3 nucleotide sequence: TGCAGTGCCACCTACAGGGACAGCTACAATGAGCAGTTCTTC. This codes for CSATYRDSYNEQFF.

This clonotype was observed at least ten times. V gene TRBV20-1 combines with J gene TRBJ2-2; D is tentatively TRBD1 or TRBD2 (6 bases each). Trimming cost V 3 bases and J 6 bases, with 17 bases left between them. This CDR3 comprises 15 residues. Germline V CDR1 and CDR2: DFQATT, SNEGSKA (reference sequence). The CDR3 bases are TGCAGTGCTAGTGGTGTAGGGGGAGGATCCGGGGAGCTGTTTTTT. It translates to CSASGVGGGSGELFF.

The sample holds many counts of this clonotype. This sequence joins TRBV5-1 and TRBJ2-2; 10 nucleotides align to TRBD1. The V segment lost 4 bases and the J segment 2 bases; nucleotides outside the gene matches: 5. CDR3 length: 16 residues. The germline V gene has CDR1 SGHRS and CDR2 YFSETQ. CDR3 sequence (DNA): TGCGCCAGCAGCCCGGGGGACAGGGGTAACACCGGGGAGCTGTTTTTT. It specifies CASSPGDRGNTGELFF.

This clonotype has ten or more counts. The rearrangement joins TRBV7-3 to TRBJ2-1, with 7 bases that match TRBD2. The V gene end was trimmed by 1 base and the J gene end by 4 bases; junction bases not matched to a gene: 7. The CDR3 loop spans 16 amino acids. The germline CDR1 and CDR2 sequences are SGHTA and FQGTGA. CDR3 DNA sequence: TGTGCCAGCAGCTTAATAGGCGGGAGTGGTTACAATGAGCAGTTCTTC. Translated, it gives CASSLIGGSGYNEQFF.

A remark on this clonotype: A read error may be the cause here, since a much bigger clone is one base away. This sequence joins TRBV29-1 and TRBJ2-5; 9 bases are shared with TRBD1. Near its end, the DNA agrees better with TRBJ2-1, so the J call may be wrong. The CDR3 extends over 16 amino acids. CDR1 and CDR2 (germline): SQVTM, ANQGSEA. The CDR3 protein is CSAAGLKRDREETQFF. In nucleotides, the CDR3 is TGCAGCGCCGCTGGCCTAAAACGGGACAGGGAAGAGACCCAGTTCTTC.

With regard to this clonotype: A much larger clone differs by one base, so this may be a read error. The chain combines TRBV11-2 with TRBJ2-5, with D hard to call. Germline CDR1 SGHAT, CDR2 FQNNGV. Trimming cost V 3 bases and J 5 bases, with 7 bases left between them. This CDR3 has 12 residues. The CDR3, as DNA: TGTGCCAGCAGCTTCGCTTTTGAGACCCAGTACTTC. This gives the protein CASSFAFETQYF.

This clonotype was observed a handful of times. This chain's CDR3 is CSARTDSGNADTQYF. The CDR3 nucleotides are TGCAGTGCTAGAACCGATAGCGGGAACGCAGATACGCAGTATTTT. The chain uses TRBV20-1 and TRBJ2-3; 8 nucleotides line up with TRBD2. The length of the CDR3 is 15 residues. Germline trimming cut 2 bases from V and 4 bases from J; bases unmatched to any gene: 8. The germline CDR1 and CDR2 sequences are DFQATT and SNEGSKA (reference sequence).

Concerning this clonotype: This could be a read error, since a much larger clone is one nucleotide away. This sequence joins TRBV6-6 and TRBJ2-1, with D perhaps TRBD2 (5 bases). CDR1 and CDR2 from the germline V gene are MNHNY and SVGAGI (reference sequence). The CDR3 runs 16 residues. CDR3 sequence reads: CASIRRGASSYNGQFF. CDR3 nucleotide sequence: TGTGCCAGCATTCGACGGGGAGCTAGCTCCTACAATGGGCAGTTCTTC.

On this clonotype itself: Being one base from a much bigger clone, this may be a read error. The V and J genes are TRBV28 and TRBJ2-7; 8 bases are shared with TRBD1. The germline gives CDR1 MDHEN, CDR2 SYDVKM. The trim removed 5 bases at V and 2 bases at J, leaving 8 bases unmatched. CDR3 size: 15 residues. CDR3 nucleotide sequence: TGTGCCAGCAGTCCTGGGACAGGTTCACCCTACGAGCAGTACTTC. Protein: CASSPGTGSPYEQYF.

There are many counts of this clonotype. V is TRBV6-6 and J is TRBJ2-3; 7 positions agree with TRBD2. Germline lookup yields CDR1 MNHNY and CDR2 SVGAGI (reference sequence). The CDR3 is 14 amino acids. J gave up 2 bases and V 6 bases, and 5 bases lay outside the gene matches. The CDR3 protein is CASSASGVTDTQYF. The CDR3 DNA is TGTGCCAGCAGCGCAAGCGGGGTCACAGATACGCAGTATTTT.

This clonotype was recorded at least ten times. In nucleotides, the CDR3 is TGTGCCAGCAGTCCCCGACCCAGCAATCAGCCCCAGCATTTT. Its protein product is CASSPRPSNQPQHF. This chain joins TRBV28 and TRBJ1-5, with no clear D. Germline CDR1 and CDR2: MDHEN and SYDVKM. Trimming shortened V by 5 bases and J by 1 base, and 9 bases separated the two germline ends. CDR3 length equals 14 residues.

V is TRBV20-1 and J is TRBJ2-1; 9 bases are a match to TRBD2. Germline trimming cut 0 bases from V and 10 bases from J; bases unmatched to any gene: 22. CDR1 is DFQATT, CDR2 SNEGSKA, per germline (reference sequence). The CDR3 runs to 19 residues. CDR3 coding DNA: TGCAGTGCTAGAGATTCGGCTATACCGGGACTAGCCCGCCGAGGCGAGCAGTTCTTC. It codes for CSARDSAIPGLARRGEQFF.

The CDR3 sequence: CSVVTGGGQPQHF. In DNA, the CDR3 is TGCAGCGTGGTCACAGGGGGCGGTCAGCCCCAGCATTTT. This chain joins TRBV29-1 and TRBJ1-5, with TRBD1 identical over 9 bases. V lost 6 bases and J lost 6; bases outside the gene matches: 6. CDR1 is SQVTM and CDR2 is ANQGSEA in the germline V gene. The CDR3 is made up of 13 amino acids.

The rearrangement joins TRBV5-1 to TRBJ2-1; TRBD2 aligns across 15 bases. Per the germline V gene, CDR1 is SGHRS and CDR2 is YFSETQ. After removal of 8 bases from V and 6 bases from J, the junction contained 9 bases not matched to a gene. The CDR3 extends over 16 amino acids. The CDR3, as DNA: TGCGCCAGTTCCCCGGGACTAGCGGGAGGAAGCAATGAGCAGTTCTTC. Encoded protein: CASSPGLAGGSNEQFF. The variable domain in full, completed from reference TRBV5-1 and TRBJ2-1, reads KAGVTQTPRYLIKTRGQQVTLSCSPISGHRSVSWYQQTPGQGLQFLFEYFSETQRNKGNFPGRFSGRQFSNSRSEMNVSTLELGDSALYLCASSPGLAGGSNEQFFGPGTRLTVL.

This clonotype was found many times. The V call is TRBV28, the J call TRBJ2-4; TRBD2 might be the D (6 bases). Trimming took off 3 bases at V and 5 bases at J, with 14 bases between the two ends. The V gene's germline CDR1 is MDHEN and CDR2 SYDVKM. The CDR3 consists of 15 residues. The CDR3 DNA reads as TGTGCCAGCAGTTTGGTGGGGGGAAGGGAAAACATTCAGTACTTC. Residues: CASSLVGGRENIQYF.

This clonotype was counted once. The chain is built from TRBV11-2 and TRBJ2-1; tentatively, D is TRBD2 (5 bases). Looked up from germline, CDR1 is SGHAT and CDR2 is FQNNGV. Trimming removed 5 bases at V and 10 bases at J, with 9 bases between. The CDR3 runs to 11 residues. CDR3 in DNA: TGTGCCAGCAGCCCACTAGGAGAGCAGTTCTTC. This codes for CASSPLGEQFF. Full variable domain (rest looked up from reference TRBV11-2 and TRBJ2-1): EAGVAQSPRYKIIEKRQSVAFWCNPISGHATLYWYQQILGQGPKLLIQFQNNGVVDDSQLPKDRFSAERLKGVDSTLKIQPAKLEDSAVYLCASSPLGEQFFGPGTRLTVL.

This clonotype was observed at least ten times. The chain combines TRBV3-1 with TRBJ2-1; 8 nucleotides match TRBD2. Germline assignment: CDR1 LGHDT and CDR2 YNNKEL (reference sequence). The CDR3 is 16 residues long. J lost 0 bases, V lost 6 bases, and 7 bases had no gene match. The CDR3 nucleotides are TGTGCCAGCAGTCGTACTGGACTAGCCTCCTACAATGAGCAGTTCTTC. This translates into CASSRTGLASYNEQFF.

This clonotype was seen only a few times. The J gene is TRBJ2-3, the V gene TRBV6-4; TRBD1 is a possible D gene (6 bases). The CDR3 is 14 residues long. Germline V gene sequence: CDR1 MRHNA, CDR2 SNTAGT. Between the trimmed V and J ends, which lost 5 bases and 4 bases, there was a span of 13 bases. CDR3 sequence: CASSTTGLADTQYF. The CDR3 coding sequence is TGTGCCAGCAGTACCACAGGGTTAGCAGATACGCAGTATTTT.

A remark on this clonotype: A single base separates this from a much larger clone, so it may be a read error. The chain joins TRBV11-2 to TRBJ2-7, with 11 bases that match TRBD1. This CDR3 region has 14 residues. Germline CDR1 reads SGHAT; CDR2 reads FQNNGV. CDR3 sequence reads: CASSPRTGGYEQHF. The CDR3 DNA sequence: TGTGCCAGCAGCCCTCGGACAGGGGGCTACGAGCAGCACTTC.